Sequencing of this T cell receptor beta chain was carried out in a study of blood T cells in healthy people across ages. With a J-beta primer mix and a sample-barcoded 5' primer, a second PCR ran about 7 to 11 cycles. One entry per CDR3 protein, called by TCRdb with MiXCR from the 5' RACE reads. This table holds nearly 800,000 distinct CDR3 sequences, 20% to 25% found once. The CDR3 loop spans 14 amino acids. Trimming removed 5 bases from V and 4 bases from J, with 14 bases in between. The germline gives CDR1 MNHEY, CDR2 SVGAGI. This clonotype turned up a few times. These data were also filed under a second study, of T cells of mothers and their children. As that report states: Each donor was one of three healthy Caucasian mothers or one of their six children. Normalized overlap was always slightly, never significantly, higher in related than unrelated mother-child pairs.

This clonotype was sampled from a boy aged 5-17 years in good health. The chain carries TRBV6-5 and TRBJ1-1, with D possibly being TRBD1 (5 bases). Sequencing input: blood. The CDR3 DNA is TGTGCCAGCAGTCCAGGGAGGTGGGGCACTGAAGCTTTCTTT. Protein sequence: CASSPGRWGTEAFF.